The next 9 T cell receptor beta chains were all read from a single sample in a study of T cells after yellow fever vaccination. MiXCR, applied by TCRdb to the 5' RACE reads, yields one record per CDR3 protein. Here the sample spans 610,000 or so distinct CDR3 sequences, 10% to 15% being singletons. Here the sequenced sample was PBMCs, taken on the day of the yellow fever booster vaccination. The receptors derive from a man aged 25-45 years who received the YFV17D yellow fever vaccine.

This clonotype was recorded a few times. This sequence joins TRBV15 and TRBJ2-5, with 9 bases identical to TRBD2. Trimming took 1 base from V and 2 from J; bases not matched to a gene: 2. Germline CDR1 reads LNHNV; CDR2 reads YYDKDF (reference sequence). The CDR3 runs to 15 residues. The CDR3 region has the DNA TGTGCCACCAGCAGAGGACTAGCGGCACAAGAGACCCAGTACTTC. It codes for CATSRGLAAQETQYF.

V usage is TRBV5-1 and J usage is TRBJ2-7; D is possibly TRBD2 (5 bases). V dropped 1 base and J dropped 0 bases, with 8 bases sitting between them. CDR3 size: 14 residues. Looked up from germline, CDR1 is SGHRS and CDR2 is YFSETQ. CDR3 in amino acids: CASSLYRGSYEQYF. Written as DNA, the CDR3 is TGCGCCAGCAGCTTGTATCGGGGCTCCTACGAGCAGTACTTC.

With regard to this clonotype: It is likely a read error, because the conserved phenylalanine at the end of the CDR3 is missing. Because the CDR3's place on the DNA is in doubt, the DNA is left out and the CDR3 is given as listed by TCRdb. CDR3: CASSRGGWD. V and J are TRBV14 and TRBJ2-1; the table's D call, TRBD2, has no DNA check behind it. From its first to its last residue, the CDR3 has 9 amino acids. The germline gives CDR1 SGHDN, CDR2 FVKESK.

This clonotype was counted between two and nine times. The V and J genes are TRBV20-1 and TRBJ2-1; D tentatively fits TRBD1 or TRBD2 (5 bases each). Trimming removed 6 bases at V and 2 bases at J, with 11 bases between. The CDR3 covers 13 residues. Germline-derived CDR1 and CDR2 are DFQATT and SNEGSKA (reference sequence). The CDR3: CSAQDSPYNEQFF. The CDR3 bases are TGCAGTGCACAGGACTCGCCCTACAATGAGCAGTTCTTC.

In the case of this clonotype: One end of the junction is discordant with germline, which a read error may explain. This chain connects TRBV24-1 to TRBJ1-5; unclear D gene. The CDR3 runs to 12 residues. Germline CDR1 and CDR2: KGHDR and SFDVKD. The CDR3 nucleotides are TGTGACACCAGTGATTTCGGGCAGCCCCAGCATTTT. Translation gives CDTSDFGQPQHF.

This clonotype was detected many times. The rearrangement joins TRBV19 to TRBJ1-1; no clear D gene. The CDR3 is 12 residues long. In germline, CDR1 is LNHDA, CDR2 SQIVND (reference sequence). Between the trimmed V and J ends, which lost 8 bases and 4 bases, there was a span of 11 bases. The DNA of the CDR3 is TGTGCCAGTCGGGTAGGAAGCACTGAAGCTTTCTTT. Protein: CASRVGSTEAFF.

The rearrangement links TRBV14 to TRBJ2-3; 8 bases are shared with TRBD2. This CDR3 comprises 15 residues. Germline-derived CDR1 and CDR2 are SGHDN and FVKESK. V was pared by 4 bases and J by 6 bases, with 9 bases of the junction left unmatched. DNA for the CDR3: TGTGCCAGCAGCCGCCTTGGTAGCGGGATGGATACGCAGTATTTT. Amino acids: CASSRLGSGMDTQYF.

The chain uses TRBV28 and TRBJ2-3; TRBD2 matches at 9 bases. The CDR3 contains 16 residues. Germline CDR1 and CDR2: MDHEN and SYDVKM. With 4 bases clipped from V and 3 bases from J, the junction kept 8 bases outside the gene matches. CDR3 residues: CASSSPSSGRTDTQYF. The CDR3 DNA reads as TGTGCCAGCAGTTCCCCCTCCAGCGGGAGGACAGATACGCAGTATTTT.

The sample holds a few counts of this clonotype. The chain recombines TRBV10-3 with TRBJ1-1; D gene uncertain. V gave up 4 bases and J gave up 6 bases, with 18 bases separating them. The CDR3 contains 15 residues. Germline values: CDR1 ENHRY, CDR2 SYGVKD. The DNA for the CDR3 is TGTGCCATCAGTGTGAGTAACAGCCCAAACGCTGAAGCTTTCTTT. Translated, it gives CAISVSNSPNAEAFF.